Listed here are 30 T cell receptor beta chains from one sample, sequenced in a study of T cells in Graves' hyperthyroidism and ophthalmopathy. What was amplified from RNA transcripts were TCR beta CDR3 regions. The TCR CDR3 first-round RT-PCR relied on the HTBI primer set. From the multiplex PCR reads, TCRdb called clonotypes with MiXCR, one entry per CDR3 protein. The sample holds hundreds of thousands of distinct CDR3 sequences, 15% to 20% seen once. The sequencing sample was made of blood. The source of these receptors is a woman aged 25 to 45 with Graves' hyperthyroidism.

This clonotype has ten or more counts. V and J are TRBV7-9 and TRBJ2-5; TRBD1 might be the D (5 bases). The germline V gene encodes CDR1 SEHNR and CDR2 FQNEAQ (reference sequence). This CDR3 region has 14 residues. V gave up 3 bases and J gave up 2 bases, with 10 bases separating them. In DNA, the CDR3 is TGTGCCAGCAGCTTTGCGACAGAACAAGAGACCCAGTACTTC. It specifies CASSFATEQETQYF.

J is TRBJ1-2 and V is TRBV12-3 or TRBV12-4, with TRBD1 matching over 8 bases. This CDR3 comprises 13 residues. V was clipped by 6 bases and J by 4 bases; unmatched bases: 4. CDR3 nucleotide sequence: TGTGCCAGCAGCACGGACAGGGTCTATGGCTACACCTTC. Its translation: CASSTDRVYGYTF.

This clonotype was seen repeatedly, ten times or more. The rearrangement joins TRBV7-9 to TRBJ2-7; 8 bases fit TRBD2. V shed 2 bases, J shed 3 bases, and the junction held 3 bases outside the gene matches. The CDR3 consists of 14 residues. Germline assignment: CDR1 SEHNR and CDR2 FQNEAQ (reference sequence). The CDR3 sequence: CASSLRTSSYEQYF. DNA for the CDR3: TGTGCCAGCAGCTTAAGGACTAGCAGCTACGAGCAGTACTTC.

V and J are TRBV29-1 and TRBJ1-4, with 7 bases fitting TRBD1. V was pared by 3 bases and J by 3 bases, with 13 bases of the junction left unmatched. CDR1 and CDR2 from the germline V gene are SQVTM and ANQGSEA. This CDR3 comprises 17 residues. The CDR3 DNA sequence: TGCAGCGTTGACGCCGCTCAGGCAGGGGGTGCTAATGAAAAACTGTTTTTT. It translates to CSVDAAQAGGANEKLFF.

The table lists this clonotype with a few counts. This chain connects TRBV14 to TRBJ1-2, with D possibly TRBD1 on 6 matching bases. The CDR3 consists of 12 residues. V shed 7 bases and J shed 10 bases, with 16 bases lying between them. CDR1 and CDR2 (germline): SGHDN, FVKESK. The CDR3 nucleotides are TGTGCCAGCACCCCAAACAGGGTAGTCTACACCTTC. Protein product: CASTPNRVVYTF.

The sample holds many counts of this clonotype. This CDR3 reads CAWSVYGSGNQPQHF. CDR3 coding DNA: TGTGCCTGGAGTGTATACGGTAGTGGGAATCAGCCCCAGCATTTT. V and J are TRBV30 and TRBJ1-5, with D unresolved. The V and J ends lost 0 bases and 4 bases respectively, with 13 bases between them. The CDR3 loop spans 15 amino acids. CDR1 and CDR2 (germline): GTSNPN, SVGIG (reference sequence).

The rearrangement uses TRBV20-1 and TRBJ1-5; a weak D match, TRBD1 (6 bases). V gave up 5 bases and J gave up 4 bases, with 15 bases separating them. Germline assignment: CDR1 DFQATT and CDR2 SNEGSKA (reference sequence). The CDR3 sequence is 14 residues long. Here the CDR3 DNA reads TGCAGTGCTGGGGGCGACAGACCTAATCAGCCCCAGCATTTT. This encodes CSAGGDRPNQPQHF.

This clonotype was seen repeatedly, ten times or more. This chain uses TRBV12-3 or TRBV12-4 with TRBJ1-1, with TRBD1 matching over 12 bases. The CDR3 consists of 14 residues. Losses at the gene ends were 4 bases for V and 7 bases for J; bases not matched to a gene: 4. DNA for the CDR3: TGTGCCAGCAGTTCGGGGACAGGGGGCGGTGAAGCTTTCTTT. It is translated as CASSSGTGGGEAFF.

This clonotype was seen many times. The chain couples TRBV20-1 to TRBJ1-6, with D possibly TRBD1 on 5 matching bases. Germline assignment: CDR1 DFQATT and CDR2 SNEGSKA (reference sequence). The CDR3 covers 13 residues. The germline V and J ends were trimmed by 2 bases and 5 bases, with 7 bases remaining between them. This CDR3 is CSARRQNNSPLHF. The CDR3 bases are TGCAGTGCTAGAAGACAGAATAATTCACCCCTCCACTTT.

Many counts were recorded for this clonotype. The chain has TRBV7-9 and TRBJ2-7, with D perhaps TRBD1 or TRBD2 (5 bases each). The CDR3 is 16 residues long. Germline values: CDR1 SEHNR, CDR2 FQNEAQ (reference sequence). V was pared by 0 bases and J by 4 bases, with 16 bases between. CDR3 amino acids: CASSLASGASWYEQYF. The DNA for the CDR3 is TGTGCCAGCAGCTTAGCTTCCGGGGCCTCTTGGTACGAGCAGTACTTC. Together with reference TRBV7-9 and TRBJ2-7, the CDR3 gives the full variable domain: DTGVSQNPRHKITKRGQNVTFRCDPISEHNRLYWYRQTLGQGPEFLTYFQNEAQLEKSRLLSDRFSAERPKGSFSTLEIQRTEQGDSAMYLCASSLASGASWYEQYFGPGTRLTVT.

This clonotype showed up just a few times. The gene calls are TRBV19 and TRBJ2-7, with D tentatively TRBD2 (6 bases). With 3 bases removed from V and 0 bases from J, the gap between germline ends came to 12 bases. Looked up from germline, CDR1 is LNHDA and CDR2 is SQIVND (reference sequence). This CDR3 contains 15 residues. In DNA, the CDR3 is TGTGCCAGTAGTATTAGCGGATCCCACTCCTACGAGCAGTACTTC. Encoded protein: CASSISGSHSYEQYF.

The table lists this clonotype with a few counts. The CDR3 end shows no conserved phenylalanine or tryptophan, and so a read error is likely. The chain joins TRBV5-1 to TRBJ2-7; D is ambiguous. Per the germline V gene, CDR1 is SGHRS and CDR2 is YFSETQ. V was shortened by 8 bases and J by 3 bases, with 12 bases between the two germline ends. This CDR3 is 12 amino acids long. The CDR3 DNA follows: TGCGCCAGTCACCACAGCGACTACGAGCAGTACCTC. Translated, it gives CASHHSDYEQYL.

A few counts support this clonotype. This chain links TRBV28 with TRBJ2-7; 7 bases agree with TRBD2. The germline gives CDR1 MDHEN, CDR2 SYDVKM. The ends lost 2 bases at V and 7 bases at J; junction bases unmatched: 14. This CDR3 spans 16 amino acids. The CDR3 loop reads CASSLLGEGIFEEQYF. CDR3 nucleotide sequence: TGTGCCAGCAGTTTACTGGGGGAGGGCATTTTTGAGGAGCAGTACTTC.

The gene calls are TRBV6-6 and TRBJ1-6; the D gene is possibly TRBD1 (5 bases). Per germline, CDR1 MNHNY and CDR2 SVGAGI (reference sequence). Trimming removed 2 bases at V and 0 bases at J, with 8 bases between. The CDR3 runs to 16 residues. Here the CDR3 DNA reads TGTGCCAGCAGTTACGAGGGGCTCTCCTATAATTCACCCCTCCACTTT. Translating gives CASSYEGLSYNSPLHF.

A few counts support this clonotype. CDR3 nucleotide sequence: TGTGCCAGCAGTTACTCGAGGGAGGGATTCTCTGGAAACACCATATATTTT. As protein: CASSYSREGFSGNTIYF. The gene calls are TRBV6-2 or TRBV6-3 and TRBJ1-3; no clear D. CDR1 and CDR2 (germline): MNHEY, SVGEGT. Trimming removed 0 bases from V and 0 bases from J, with 12 bases in between. The CDR3 has 17 residues.

Only a few counts were recorded for this clonotype. The rearrangement joins TRBV5-1 to TRBJ2-1, with 13 bases matching TRBD2. The V gene end was trimmed by 4 bases and the J gene end by 10 bases; junction bases not matched to a gene: 5. The CDR3 is made up of 14 amino acids. Germline values: CDR1 SGHRS, CDR2 YFSETQ. The CDR3 sequence: CASSLGTSGMEQFF. The CDR3 DNA reads TGCGCCAGCAGCCTCGGGACTAGCGGGATGGAGCAGTTCTTC.

This clonotype was picked up many times. The J gene is TRBJ1-2, the V gene TRBV28, with D tentatively TRBD1 (5 bases). CDR3 length: 15 residues. The V end lost 5 bases, the J end lost 6 bases, and 19 bases lay between the germline ends. Germline loops: CDR1 MDHEN, CDR2 SYDVKM. The CDR3 DNA is TGTGCCAGCAGTCCCCCCCCTTCGGGGGATAATGGCTACACCTTC. It specifies CASSPPPSGDNGYTF.

This clonotype was seen many times. The J gene is TRBJ2-4, the V gene TRBV11-2; tentatively, D is TRBD2 (5 bases). The V gene lost 5 bases and the J gene lost 0 bases, with 8 bases spanning the gap. CDR1 SGHAT and CDR2 FQNNGV come from the germline V gene. The CDR3 is made up of 14 amino acids. For the CDR3, the DNA is TGTGCCAGCAGCCAAGCGGTAGCCAAAAACATTCAGTACTTC. Its protein product is CASSQAVAKNIQYF.

Turning to this clonotype: This may be a read error: a much more frequent sequence differs by one nucleotide. The chain joins TRBV29-1 to TRBJ2-5; D might be TRBD2 (6 bases). The CDR3 has 14 amino acids. Germline CDR1 is SQVTM and CDR2 is ANQGSEA. CDR3 loop: CSVEDWRDQGTQYF. The CDR3 DNA reads TGCAGCGTTGAAGATTGGAGGGACCAAGGGACCCAGTACTTC.

This clonotype was found many times. The rearrangement uses TRBV18 and TRBJ2-5, with D possibly TRBD1 on 5 matching bases. Trimming shortened V by 8 bases and J by 5 bases, and 9 bases separated the two germline ends. The CDR3 is made up of 11 amino acids. CDR1 and CDR2 from the germline V gene are KGHSH and LQKENI. The DNA of the CDR3 is TGTGCCAGCAGCGCAGGGGAGACCCAGTACTTC. The encoded protein is CASSAGETQYF.

This clonotype was picked up many times. The rearrangement joins TRBV18 to TRBJ2-1; either TRBD1 or TRBD2 may fit D (5 bases each). The germline V and J ends were trimmed by 3 bases and 8 bases, with 11 bases remaining between them. Germline V lookup: CDR1 KGHSH, CDR2 LQKENI. This CDR3 has 13 amino acids. This CDR3 reads CASSPEGYDEQFF. The CDR3 DNA reads as TGTGCCAGCTCACCCGAGGGGTACGATGAGCAGTTCTTC.

V and J are TRBV11-2 and TRBJ2-7; the D is unclear. Germline V gene data show CDR1 as SGHAT and CDR2 as FQNNGV. The V end was cut by 5 bases, the J end by 0 bases, with 17 bases between. The CDR3 has 16 residues. The CDR3 is CASSQDRTVRSYEQYF. CDR3 nucleotide sequence: TGTGCCAGCAGCCAAGATCGAACAGTCCGCTCCTACGAGCAGTACTTC. The whole variable domain, filled in from reference TRBV11-2 and TRBJ2-7, reads EAGVAQSPRYKIIEKRQSVAFWCNPISGHATLYWYQQILGQGPKLLIQFQNNGVVDDSQLPKDRFSAERLKGVDSTLKIQPAKLEDSAVYLCASSQDRTVRSYEQYFGPGTRLTVT.

In its sample, this clonotype was seen a few times. The gene calls are TRBV4-2 and TRBJ1-4; possibly TRBD1 for D (5 bases). With 6 bases removed from V and 8 bases from J, the gap between germline ends came to 16 bases. The CDR3 is made up of 14 amino acids. Germline values: CDR1 LGHNA, CDR2 YNFKEQ. The CDR3 sequence is CASRRTLDTEKLFF. CDR3 nucleotide sequence: TGTGCCAGCAGACGGACACTGGACACAGAAAAACTGTTTTTT.

Many counts were recorded for this clonotype. J is TRBJ2-1 and V is TRBV3-1; 7 bases fit TRBD2. CDR3 length equals 14 residues. V lost 0 bases, J lost 9 bases, and 5 bases stayed unmatched. Looked up from germline, CDR1 is LGHDT and CDR2 is YNNKEL (reference sequence). The CDR3 sequence: CASSQEGGRAEQFF. CDR3 nucleotide sequence: TGTGCCAGCAGCCAAGAGGGCGGGAGAGCTGAGCAGTTCTTC.

The chain joins TRBV6-1 to TRBJ1-1; tentative D call: TRBD1 (5 bases). CDR1 and CDR2 from the germline V gene are MNHNS and SASEGT. CDR3 length: 13 amino acids. V was pared by 7 bases and J by 2 bases, with 11 bases between. The CDR3 region is CASNRGENTEAFF. The CDR3 DNA follows: TGTGCCAGCAATAGAGGGGAAAACACTGAAGCTTTCTTT.

Written as DNA, the CDR3 is TGCAGCGTTGTGGGGTTTGGAAACACCATATATTTT. Residues: CSVVGFGNTIYF. The rearrangement links TRBV29-1 to TRBJ1-3; D call uncertain. CDR1 is SQVTM, CDR2 ANQGSEA, per germline. Trimming took off 4 bases at V and 3 bases at J, with 7 bases between the two ends. This CDR3 region has 12 residues.

This clonotype was observed a few times. This chain joins TRBV28 and TRBJ1-1; D is ambiguous. The germline gives CDR1 MDHEN, CDR2 SYDVKM. The CDR3 covers 12 residues. The V end was cut by 7 bases, the J end by 11 bases, with 17 bases between. The CDR3 spells CASTSTGFVAFF. DNA for the CDR3: TGTGCCAGCACCTCGACTGGGTTCGTGGCTTTCTTT.

There are many counts of this clonotype. J is TRBJ2-1 and V is TRBV6-1; D remains unclear. Deletions cut 6 bases from V and 8 bases from J, with 14 bases between. The CDR3 consists of 13 residues. In germline, CDR1 is MNHNS, CDR2 SASEGT. The CDR3: CASSQALPDEQFF. The CDR3 region has the DNA TGTGCCAGCAGCCAAGCCTTGCCGGATGAGCAGTTCTTC.

This clonotype was observed at least ten times. The chain is built from TRBV27 and TRBJ2-3; 9 bases fit TRBD1. The CDR3 covers 17 residues. Germline CDR1 is MNHEY and CDR2 is SMNVEV (reference sequence). V was clipped by 0 bases and J by 4 bases; unmatched bases: 8. CDR3 coding DNA: TGTGCCAGCAGTTTATCGGCACCGGGACAGGGTGCAGATACGCAGTATTTT. Encoded protein: CASSLSAPGQGADTQYF.

The chain joins TRBV20-1 to TRBJ1-4; 7 nucleotides align to TRBD1. J was trimmed by 0 bases and V by 4 bases; bases with no gene match: 2. The germline V gene encodes CDR1 DFQATT and CDR2 SNEGSKA (reference sequence). The CDR3 runs to 14 residues. CDR3 amino acids: CSAKQGTTNEKLFF. The CDR3 DNA reads TGCAGTGCTAAACAGGGGACAACTAATGAAAAACTGTTTTTT.